This T cell receptor beta chain was captured in a study of human T cells and chemical hapten exposure. On this clonotype itself: Its antigen is currently unknown.

The study's findings and limits: Because they had alopecia, donors may respond immunologically unlike healthy people.

After removal of 4 bases from V and 8 bases from J, the junction contained 11 bases not matched to a gene. The CDR3 has 15 residues. The V gene's germline CDR1 is SGHTA and CDR2 FQGTGA. The time point denotes: patch test 3, about 24 weeks after DPC sensitization. Treatment noted: therapeutic diphenylcyclopropenone sensitization with weekly scalp DPC. TCRdb recomputed calls from the RACE reads with MiXCR, one row per CDR3 protein. The data contain some 91,000 distinct CDR3 sequences, 25% to 35% of them seen just once; the ten biggest clones take up about a tenth. This chain joins TRBV7-3 and TRBJ2-1, with 7 bases matching TRBD2. This specimen consisted of whole blood, obtained in connection with sensitization to the hapten diphenylcyclopropenone (DPC). The TCR originated in a man aged 35-49 years with alopecia areata. Some clones in this sample may be carry-over from other donors' samples. CDR3 region: CASSSRRGGVDEQFF. CDR3 sequence (DNA): TGTGCCAGCAGCTCCCGTAGGGGAGGGGTGGATGAGCAGTTCTTC. Full variable domain (rest looked up from reference TRBV7-3 and TRBJ2-1): GAGVSQTPSNKVTEKGKYVELRCDPISGHTALYWYRQSLGQGPEFLIYFQGTGAADDSGLPNDRFFAVRPEGSVSTLKIQRTERGDSAVYLCASSSRRGGVDEQFFGPGTRLTVL.